The clone carrying this TCR beta chain appeared a single time. What it recognizes is unknown. The primer mix had 60 Vbeta and 13 Jbeta primers. In the original workflow: In a later analysis, roughly 11 million of tens of millions of unique beta chains occurred in at least two donors. Repertoires were generated with immunoSEQ multiplex PCR, while TCRdb's copy carries only in-frame clones and drops some. For V, J and clone size, that table is used; D and trimming come from the DNA. This sample yields some 120,000 clones, of which roughly 68% are seen a single time; 5.8% belongs to the top ten. Trimming stripped 5 bases from V and 11 bases from J, with 15 bases between. CDR1 and CDR2 from the germline V gene are SGHVS and FQNEAQ. The CDR3 has 12 residues. This sample stems from a study of cytomegalovirus exposure and HLA in healthy donors. Study-wide findings and caveats: TRBV6-2, TRBV6-3 and some other V segments were excluded as indistinguishable. Analyses of presence/absence relied on an assumption of roughly uniform sequencing depth across donors.

The sequenced sample consisted of PBMCs. This clonotype was sampled from a woman in her fifties or sixties in good health and CMV-seropositive. The rearrangement joins TRBV7-8 to TRBJ1-2; D is undetermined. CDR3 sequence: CASSREDLSYTF. The CDR3 DNA follows: TGTGCCAGCAGCCGGGAAGACCTGAGTTACACCTTC.